These 7 T cell receptor beta chains originate from one sample sequenced in a study of T cell responses to AZD1222 COVID-19 vaccine. Produced via immunoSEQ multiplex PCR; TCRdb's table is partial and in-frame only. This table has under 70,000 clones, 80% to 90% appearing once. The material was peripheral blood, obtained on day 0 of AZD1222 vaccination. The receptors stem from an adult in good health.

The rearrangement links TRBV30 to TRBJ2-7; 10 bases map to TRBD1. J lost 3 bases, V lost 7 bases, and 9 bases had no gene match. CDR3 length: 14 amino acids. Germline CDR1 and CDR2: GTSNPN and SVGIG (reference sequence). The CDR3 sequence is CASGPTGGFYEQYF. The CDR3 coding sequence is TGTGCCTCCGGCCCGACAGGGGGCTTCTACGAGCAGTACTTC.

This rearrangement joins TRBV19 to TRBJ1-3; no firm D call. Between the trimmed V and J ends, which lost 7 bases and 0 bases, there was a span of 13 bases. Germline V CDR1 and CDR2: LNHDA, SQIVND (reference sequence). The CDR3 consists of 15 residues. CDR3 DNA sequence: TGTGCCAGTATATCGGACTTACACTCTGGAAACACCATATATTTT. Encoded protein: CASISDLHSGNTIYF.

The rearrangement joins TRBV19 to TRBJ2-5; 10 bases match TRBD2. CDR1 and CDR2 (germline): LNHDA, SQIVND (reference sequence). There are 15 residues in the CDR3. With V trimmed by 6 bases and J by 0 bases, 4 bases remained unmatched. The CDR3 sequence is CASRKLAGNQETQYF. The CDR3, as DNA: TGTGCCAGTAGAAAACTAGCGGGGAACCAAGAGACCCAGTACTTC.

The V and J genes are TRBV3-1 (or the pseudogene TRBV3-2) and TRBJ2-5; D unresolved. Germline lookup yields CDR1 LGHDT and CDR2 YNNKEL (reference sequence). The CDR3 loop spans 14 amino acids. The V and J ends lost 2 bases and 6 bases respectively, with 13 bases between them. DNA for the CDR3: TGTGCCAGCAGCCAAAGTCCGGGCTTAAAGACCCAGTACTTC. Its protein is CASSQSPGLKTQYF.

This chain uses TRBV10-1 with TRBJ1-4; tentatively, D is TRBD1 (5 bases). The V and J ends lost 6 bases and 14 bases respectively, with 19 bases between them. This CDR3 comprises 13 residues. Germline-derived CDR1 and CDR2 are WNHNN and SYGVQD (reference sequence). The CDR3 sequence: CASRRGKIGFLFF. Written as DNA, the CDR3 is TGCGCCAGCAGGCGGGGCAAGATTGGATTTCTGTTTTTT.

This chain links TRBV18 with TRBJ1-4; D might be TRBD1 (5 bases). Germline CDR1 is KGHSH and CDR2 is LQKENI. CDR3 length: 15 amino acids. Between the trimmed V and J ends, which lost 3 bases and 6 bases, there was a span of 14 bases. The CDR3 loop reads CASSPGIGEDEKLFF. The CDR3 region has the DNA TGTGCCAGCTCACCTGGGATAGGGGAGGATGAAAAACTGTTTTTT.

The chain's CDR3 is CASSPLAGVNEQYF. The CDR3 DNA follows: TGTGCCAGCAGCCCACTAGCGGGAGTAAACGAGCAGTACTTC. V gene TRBV6-5 combines with J gene TRBJ2-7; 11 bases match TRBD2. The germline V gene has CDR1 MNHEY and CDR2 SVGAGI. There are 14 residues in the CDR3. V shed 6 bases, J shed 5 bases, and the junction held 6 bases outside the gene matches.